These 18 T cell receptor beta chains share one sample of origin, sequenced in a study of brain T cells in children with intractable seizures. The table came from immunoSEQ multiplex PCR; TCRdb's copy has only in-frame clones and leaves some out. The profile shows about 340,000 clones, more than 85% of them singletons. Noted time point: blood from clinic visit 5 months post-surgery; TSC patient then seizure free. Sequencing was performed on peripheral blood, taken roughly 5 months after surgery. The receptors originated from a boy under two years old with tuberous sclerosis and intractable seizures.

The chain combines TRBV19 with TRBJ1-1; a weak D match, TRBD1 (5 bases). The V and J ends lost 1 base and 0 bases respectively, with 6 bases between them. This CDR3 has 14 amino acids. Germline-derived CDR1 and CDR2 are LNHDA and SQIVND (reference sequence). This chain's CDR3 is CASSIGGVNTEAFF. CDR3 nucleotides: TGTGCCAGTAGTATAGGGGGCGTGAACACTGAAGCTTTCTTT.

This clone appeared a single time. J is TRBJ2-5 and V is TRBV25-1; D possibly corresponds to TRBD1 (5 bases). Trimming took 1 base from V and 4 from J, leaving 16 bases between them. The germline gives CDR1 MGHDK, CDR2 SYGVNS. The length of the CDR3 is 16 residues. This CDR3 is CASSEFRLAQGETQYF. The CDR3 bases are TGTGCCAGCAGTGAATTCAGGTTGGCCCAGGGAGAGACCCAGTACTTC.

This chain uses TRBV29-1 with TRBJ2-1, with D possibly matching TRBD1 (5 bases). The CDR3 is 11 amino acids. V gave up 8 bases and J gave up 9 bases, with 14 bases separating them. Germline assignment: CDR1 SQVTM and CDR2 ANQGSEA. This CDR3 is CSITLRGEQFF. DNA for the CDR3: TGCAGCATTACTCTAAGGGGTGAGCAGTTCTTC.

The chain is built from TRBV7-9 and TRBJ2-5; no definite D call. The germline V gene encodes CDR1 SEHNR and CDR2 FQNEAQ (reference sequence). The CDR3 totals 12 residues. V lost 5 bases to trimming and J lost 5 bases, with 9 bases between them. DNA of the CDR3: TGTGCCAGCAGCCTAAACAGTGAGACCCAGTACTTC. Translated: CASSLNSETQYF.

The chain recombines TRBV3-1 (or the pseudogene TRBV3-2) with TRBJ1-5, with 8 positions matching TRBD1. This CDR3 has 14 residues. Germline CDR1 and CDR2: LGHDT and YNNKEL (reference sequence). J lost 7 bases, V lost 4 bases, and 6 bases had no gene match. The CDR3 region is CASSLSQGVQPQHF. The CDR3 DNA is TGTGCCAGCAGCCTATCACAGGGGGTGCAGCCCCAGCATTTT.

V usage is TRBV3-1 (or the pseudogene TRBV3-2) and J usage is TRBJ2-4; D is unresolved. Germline lookup yields CDR1 LGHDT and CDR2 YNNKEL (reference sequence). The CDR3 has 12 amino acids. Trimming removed 0 bases at V and 6 bases at J, with 3 bases between. The CDR3 sequence is CASSQESNIQYF. DNA for the CDR3: TGTGCCAGCAGCCAAGAATCAAACATTCAGTACTTC.

The chain employs TRBV4-2 and TRBJ1-5; D is unresolved. V was shortened by 1 base and J by 5 bases, with 18 bases between the two germline ends. The CDR3 is 17 residues long. Per germline, CDR1 LGHNA and CDR2 YNFKEQ. CDR3 DNA sequence: TGTGCCAGCAGCCAAGTGTACTGGCACCCCCCTCATCAGCCCCAGCATTTT. As protein: CASSQVYWHPPHQPQHF.

The chain combines TRBV24-1 with TRBJ2-1, with D unresolved. Trimming left V 3 bases short and J 2 bases short, with 7 bases between. CDR3 length: 14 amino acids. Germline V CDR1 and CDR2: KGHDR, SFDVKD. The CDR3 reads CATSDLPPYNEQFF. DNA of the CDR3: TGTGCCACCAGTGATCTCCCGCCCTACAATGAGCAGTTCTTC.

The V call is TRBV5-4, the J call TRBJ2-3; D possibly corresponds to TRBD2 (7 bases). CDR3 size: 16 residues. Germline CDR1 and CDR2: SGHNT and YYREEE (reference sequence). V lost 1 base, J lost 2 bases, and 14 bases lay in between. CDR3 sequence: CASSLSWGGLTDTQYF. CDR3 sequence (DNA): TGTGCCAGCAGCTTGTCTTGGGGGGGGCTCACAGATACGCAGTATTTT.

The gene calls are TRBV2 and TRBJ2-5, with D perhaps given as TRBD1 or TRBD2 (5 bases each). The CDR3 sequence is 15 residues long. V was shortened by 3 bases and J by 2 bases, with 13 bases between the two germline ends. The V gene's germline CDR1 is SNHLY and CDR2 FYNNEI. The CDR3 region is CASSDAQGEQETQYF. The CDR3 nucleotides read TGTGCCAGCAGTGATGCCCAGGGAGAACAAGAGACCCAGTACTTC.

The genes are TRBV3-1 (or the pseudogene TRBV3-2) and TRBJ1-1; a possible D gene is TRBD1 (5 bases). Trimming took 0 bases from V and 4 from J, leaving 9 bases between them. Germline assignment: CDR1 LGHDT and CDR2 YNNKEL (reference sequence). The CDR3 has 14 amino acids. The CDR3 DNA reads TGTGCCAGCAGCCAAGAAGGCAGGGTCACTGAAGCTTTCTTT. This codes for CASSQEGRVTEAFF.

This clone has a count of ten or more. This chain joins TRBV11-2 and TRBJ2-7; D might be TRBD2 (6 bases). The germline CDR1 and CDR2 sequences are SGHAT and FQNNGV. V lost 5 bases, J lost 1 base, and 15 bases lay in between. The CDR3 spans 15 residues. The CDR3, as DNA: TGTGCCAGCAGCCCAATAGCGGTTCTATCCTACGAGCAGTACTTC. Translation: CASSPIAVLSYEQYF.

This clone was recorded once. The chain recombines TRBV7-9 with TRBJ2-2, with D possibly TRBD1 on 6 matching bases. Germline V gene sequence: CDR1 SEHNR, CDR2 FQNEAQ (reference sequence). V was clipped by 3 bases and J by 0 bases, with 8 bases between them. There are 15 residues in the CDR3. For the CDR3, the DNA is TGTGCCAGCAGCTTTGAGGGGGCGAACACCGGGGAGCTGTTTTTT. Protein product: CASSFEGANTGELFF.

This clone was recorded once. This chain links TRBV14 with TRBJ2-3; D remains unclear. CDR1 SGHDN and CDR2 FVKESK come from the germline V gene. The ends were cut back, 5 bases at V and 2 bases at J, with 14 bases in the middle. The CDR3 spans 15 residues. DNA of the CDR3: TGTGCCAGCAGCATGGGGATAGTGAACACAGATACGCAGTATTTT. This gives the protein CASSMGIVNTDTQYF.

This clone was seen just once. This chain connects TRBV6-5 to TRBJ1-1; no reliable D call. The CDR3 has 15 residues. Looked up from germline, CDR1 is MNHEY and CDR2 is SVGAGI. Trimming pared 4 bases from V and 4 bases from J, leaving 16 bases between. CDR3 protein: CASSFGSGLGTEAFF. The DNA of the CDR3 is TGTGCCAGCAGTTTTGGGAGCGGGCTTGGCACTGAAGCTTTCTTT.

The DNA of the CDR3 is TGTGCCAGCAGTTTCAGAGGAACTGAAGCTTTCTTT. Translated: CASSFRGTEAFF. J is TRBJ1-1 and V is TRBV12-3 or TRBV12-4, with D unclear. This CDR3 spans 12 amino acids. Trimming left V 3 bases short and J 5 bases short, with 7 bases between.

This chain uses TRBV9 with TRBJ2-4; D gene unclear. The CDR3 covers 13 residues. Trimming took 0 bases from V and 6 from J, leaving 7 bases between them. Per germline, CDR1 SGDLS and CDR2 YYNGEE. The CDR3 sequence: CASSVEIGNIQYF. DNA for the CDR3: TGTGCCAGCAGCGTAGAAATCGGAAACATTCAGTACTTC.

The chain couples TRBV5-1 to TRBJ1-6; D perhaps matches TRBD1 (5 bases). The CDR3 covers 15 residues. Germline values: CDR1 SGHRS, CDR2 YFSETQ. V lost 4 bases and J lost 4, with 12 bases in between. CDR3 in DNA: TGCGCCAGCAGCCCGGATGGGACTTATAATTCACCCCTCCACTTT. This gives the protein CASSPDGTYNSPLHF.